The clone carrying this TCR beta chain was counted ten times or more. Time point defined: pre-sensitization, week 0. Specified treatment: therapeutic diphenylcyclopropenone sensitization with weekly scalp DPC. TCRdb ran MiXCR on the RACE reads and lists one entry per CDR3 protein. There are about 120,000 distinct CDR3 sequences in the sample; less than 15% occur only once, and roughly 3.1% lies in the top ten. This entry comes from a study of human T cells and chemical hapten exposure. This TCR came from a woman aged 18-29 years with alopecia areata. Some clones in this sample may be carry-over from other donors' samples. Sample: whole blood, taken in connection with sensitization to the hapten diphenylcyclopropenone (DPC).

The CDR3 loop is CATNRLPGNTIYF. The CDR3 nucleotides are TGTGCCACCAACAGGCTACCTGGAAACACCATATATTTT. The genes are TRBV2 and TRBJ1-3; a weak D match, TRBD1 (5 bases). CDR1 SNHLY and CDR2 FYNNEI come from the germline V gene. The germline V and J ends were trimmed by 10 bases and 2 bases, with 12 bases remaining between them. CDR3 length: 13 residues.